This passage covers 8 T cell receptor beta chains from one sample sequenced in a study of cytomegalovirus exposure and HLA in healthy donors. The primer mix had 60 Vbeta and 13 Jbeta primers. Produced via immunoSEQ multiplex PCR; TCRdb's table is partial and in-frame only. This sample's table has more than 55,000 clones. The sequenced sample was PBMCs. All receptors derive from a woman aged 40 to 50 in good health and CMV-seropositive.

The chain joins TRBV20-1 to TRBJ1-2; D is uncertain. Germline loops: CDR1 DFQATT, CDR2 SNEGSKA (reference sequence). The CDR3 spans 11 residues. Trimming pared 1 base from V and 8 bases from J, leaving 8 bases between. In DNA, the CDR3 is TGCAGTGCTAGAGTACAGAACGGCTACACCTTC. It is translated as CSARVQNGYTF.

The chain couples TRBV7-3 to TRBJ2-5; 12 nucleotides align to TRBD2. The V gene's germline CDR1 is SGHTA and CDR2 FQGTGA. V was pared by 5 bases and J by 2 bases, with 6 bases of the junction left unmatched. The CDR3 is 16 amino acids. For the CDR3, the DNA is TGTGCCAGCAGCCTCAAGGGGACTAGCGGGCAAGAGACCCAGTACTTC. This sequence encodes CASSLKGTSGQETQYF. The whole variable domain, filled in from reference TRBV7-3 and TRBJ2-5, reads GAGVSQTPSNKVTEKGKYVELRCDPISGHTALYWYRQSLGQGPEFLIYFQGTGAADDSGLPNDRFFAVRPEGSVSTLKIQRTERGDSAVYLCASSLKGTSGQETQYFGPGTRLLVL.

The rearrangement links TRBV7-8 to TRBJ1-1; D perhaps matches TRBD1 (5 bases). The V end lost 5 bases, the J end lost 0 bases, and 16 bases lay between the germline ends. The CDR3 extends over 16 amino acids. CDR1 SGHVS and CDR2 FQNEAQ come from the germline V gene. The CDR3 DNA sequence: TGTGCCAGCAGCATTACCGGGGGGTTCGTGAACACTGAAGCTTTCTTT. This codes for CASSITGGFVNTEAFF. Combining the CDR3 with reference TRBV7-8 and TRBJ1-1 gives the whole variable domain GAGVSQSPRYKVAKRGQDVALRCDPISGHVSLFWYQQALGQGPEFLTYFQNEAQLDKSGLPSDRFFAERPEGSVSTLKIQRTQQEDSAVYLCASSITGGFVNTEAFFGQGTRLTVV.

The chain couples TRBV5-1 to TRBJ2-1, with D tentatively TRBD1 (5 bases). CDR3 length equals 17 residues. The germline V and J ends were trimmed by 5 bases and 3 bases, with 21 bases remaining between them. The germline CDR1 and CDR2 sequences are SGHRS and YFSETQ. The CDR3 is CASRSAGWGPGYNEQFF. CDR3 nucleotides: TGCGCCAGCAGAAGTGCAGGGTGGGGCCCCGGCTACAATGAGCAGTTCTTC.

The rearrangement links TRBV11-3 to TRBJ2-1; 7 nucleotides line up with TRBD2. CDR3 length: 14 amino acids. Germline CDR1 reads SGHNT; CDR2 reads YENEEA. V lost 5 bases to trimming and J lost 10 bases; unmatched junction nucleotides: 11. The CDR3 nucleotides are TGTGCCAGCAGCCCAGAATCGGGGGGATGGGAGCAGTTCTTC. Amino acid sequence: CASSPESGGWEQFF.

The chain recombines TRBV6-5 with TRBJ2-1; no clear D gene. The V gene lost 0 bases and the J gene lost 7 bases, with 7 bases spanning the gap. Germline assignment: CDR1 MNHEY and CDR2 SVGAGI. The CDR3 covers 13 residues. The CDR3 reads CASSYSGANEQFF. CDR3 bases: TGTGCCAGCAGTTACTCCGGAGCAAATGAGCAGTTCTTC.

This sequence joins TRBV5-1 and TRBJ2-3; D is possibly TRBD2 (5 bases). CDR3 length: 15 amino acids. CDR1 SGHRS and CDR2 YFSETQ come from the germline V gene. V was cut by 0 bases and J by 2 bases, with 10 bases left in between. The CDR3 is CASSLELDNTDTQYF. The CDR3 nucleotides are TGCGCCAGCAGCTTGGAACTAGACAACACAGATACGCAGTATTTT.

The chain joins TRBV7-8 to TRBJ2-7; D remains unclear. The CDR3 runs to 14 residues. V lost 7 bases and J 7 bases, leaving 20 bases between the germline ends. The germline V gene encodes CDR1 SGHVS and CDR2 FQNEAQ. CDR3 nucleotide sequence: TGTGCCAGCACCCCCCTTGTACTAATATGGGAGCAGTACTTC. As protein: CASTPLVLIWEQYF. Filled out from reference TRBV7-8 and TRBJ2-7, the complete variable domain reads GAGVSQSPRYKVAKRGQDVALRCDPISGHVSLFWYQQALGQGPEFLTYFQNEAQLDKSGLPSDRFFAERPEGSVSTLKIQRTQQEDSAVYLCASTPLVLIWEQYFGPGTRLTVT.